The present TCR beta chain was sequenced within a study of blood T cell repertoires in COVID-19. Profiling relied on immunoSEQ multiplex PCR, and the TCRdb table lists in-frame clones only, not all of them. Of about 190,000 clones in the sample, around 89% were seen once. This clone was recorded once. The sample consisted of peripheral blood. This clonotype was obtained from a human donor in a cohort sampled during active COVID-19.

The CDR3 sequence is CASSYYAGSNYGYTF. The DNA of the CDR3 is TGTGCCAGCAGTTACTATGCAGGAAGCAACTATGGCTACACCTTC. The rearrangement links TRBV6-5 to TRBJ1-2; D is undetermined. V was cut by 1 base and J by 2 bases, with 11 bases left in between. This CDR3 has 15 residues. The germline gives CDR1 MNHEY, CDR2 SVGAGI.